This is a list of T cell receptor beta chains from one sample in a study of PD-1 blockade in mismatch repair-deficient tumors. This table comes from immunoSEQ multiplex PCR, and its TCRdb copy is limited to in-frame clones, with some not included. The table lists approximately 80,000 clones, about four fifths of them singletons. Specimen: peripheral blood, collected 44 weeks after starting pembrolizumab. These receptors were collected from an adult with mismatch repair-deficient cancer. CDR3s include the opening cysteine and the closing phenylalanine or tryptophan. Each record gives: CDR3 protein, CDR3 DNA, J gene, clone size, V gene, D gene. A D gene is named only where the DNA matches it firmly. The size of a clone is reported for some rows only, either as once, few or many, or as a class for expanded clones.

CASSLGLSSRGEQFF | TGTGCCAGCAGCTTGGGACTCTCTTCGCGGGGTGAGCAGTTCTTC | TRBJ2-1 | . | TRBV7-3 | .
CATSSLRGLTQYF | TGTGCCACCAGCTCCCTACGGGGCCTTACGCAGTATTTT | TRBJ2-3 | . | TRBV15 | .
CSVVAGSSYEQYF | TGCAGCGTCGTAGCGGGCAGCTCCTACGAGCAGTACTTC | TRBJ2-7 | . | TRBV29-1 | TRBD2
CASSPGTITYNEQFF | TGTGCCAGCAGCCCCGGGACCATTACCTACAATGAGCAGTTCTTC | TRBJ2-1 | once | TRBV9 | .
CASSYARGGEQFF | TGTGCCAGCAGTTACGCGAGGGGGGGTGAGCAGTTCTTC | TRBJ2-1 | once | TRBV6-5 | .
CASSRGRGNEQFF | TGTGCCAGCAGCCGGGGACGAGGGAATGAGCAGTTCTTC | TRBJ2-1 | . | TRBV5-6 | .
CASSLDQSWTGNEAFF | TGTGCCAGCAGCTTAGACCAGTCATGGACAGGGAATGAAGCTTTCTTT | TRBJ1-1 | . | TRBV7-2 | TRBD1
CATAQGASYEQYF | TGTGCCACCGCACAGGGGGCGTCCTACGAGCAGTACTTC | TRBJ2-7 | . | TRBV7-3 | TRBD1
CASSLPLAGITDTQYF | TGTGCCAGCAGCTTACCACTAGCGGGTATCACAGATACGCAGTATTTT | TRBJ2-3 | . | TRBV5-4 | TRBD2
CASSLAGGIETQYF | TGTGCCAGCAGTTTAGCGGGAGGGATAGAGACCCAGTACTTC | TRBJ2-5 | . | TRBV6-6 | TRBD2
CASSSRADERNQPQHF | TGTGCCAGCAGCTCCCGGGCCGATGAAAGAAATCAGCCCCAGCATTTT | TRBJ1-5 | . | TRBV5-5 | .
CASPHTNTEAFF | TGTGCCAGCCCCCACACGAACACTGAAGCTTTCTTT | TRBJ1-1 | . | TRBV11-2 | .
CASSQEERLATNEKLFF | TGCGCCAGCAGCCAAGAGGAACGCCTTGCAACTAATGAAAAACTGTTTTTT | TRBJ1-4 | . | TRBV4-1 | .
CASSEDTEAFF | TGCGCCAGCTCAGAGGACACTGAAGCTTTCTTT | TRBJ1-1 | . | TRBV5-1 | .
CASSPTYAGTRNTQYF | TGTGCCAGCAGCCCGACCTACGCCGGGACTAGAAATACGCAGTATTTT | TRBJ2-3 | . | TRBV5-4 | TRBD2
CASSRTGYGYTF | TGTGCCAGCAGTCGGACAGGGTATGGCTACACCTTC | TRBJ1-2 | . | TRBV2 | TRBD1
CASSLRSVSTDTQYF | TGTGCCAGCAGCTTAAGGTCCGTTAGCACAGATACGCAGTATTTT | TRBJ2-3 | . | TRBV7-3 | .
CASSAGQRDPYEQYF | TGTGCCAGCAGCGCAGGGCAAAGGGACCCCTACGAGCAGTACTTC | TRBJ2-7 | . | TRBV9 | .
CASSKPPGLVYNEQFF | TGTGCCAGTAGTAAGCCGCCGGGACTAGTGTACAATGAGCAGTTCTTC | TRBJ2-1 | . | TRBV19 | TRBD2
CASSSLTRNNEQFF | TGTGCCAGTAGTAGCCTGACCCGAAACAATGAGCAGTTCTTC | TRBJ2-1 | . | TRBV19 | .
CASSLADRVTQETQYF | TGTGCCAGCAGCTTGGCCGACAGGGTAACCCAAGAGACCCAGTACTTC | TRBJ2-5 | . | TRBV5-4 | TRBD1
CASRADSYEQYF | TGTGCCAGCAGAGCCGACAGCTACGAGCAGTACTTC | TRBJ2-7 | . | TRBV2 | .
CASRWDKSYEQYF | TGTGCCAGCAGATGGGACAAATCCTACGAGCAGTACTTC | TRBJ2-7 | . | TRBV2 | .
CASSTRTGDTEAFF | TGTGCCAGTAGTACCCGGACAGGGGACACTGAAGCTTTCTTT | TRBJ1-1 | . | TRBV19 | TRBD1
CAWSESDTGELFF | TGTGCCTGGAGTGAGTCAGACACCGGGGAGCTGTTTTTT | TRBJ2-2 | . | TRBV30 | .
CSVAKGVSTGELFF | TGCAGCGTTGCCAAGGGTGTGAGCACCGGGGAGCTGTTTTTT | TRBJ2-2 | . | TRBV29-1 | .
CSVGSTGPYGEQYF | TGCAGCGTGGGATCGACAGGGCCCTATGGCGAGCAGTACTTC | TRBJ2-7 | . | TRBV29-1 | TRBD1